Following are 22 T cell receptor beta chains from one sample sequenced in a study of chemoradiotherapy in HPV16-positive cancers. Sequencing used immunoSEQ multiplex PCR; TCRdb keeps in-frame clones, though not all of them. The sample has about 35,000 clones, about nine tenths seen once; the top ten hold roughly 3.9%. Here the sequenced sample was blood, taken from a patient who underwent chemoradiotherapy. These receptors came from a human donor with HPV-associated anogenital cancer.

This clone appeared a single time. The V call is TRBV11-3, the J call TRBJ2-3, with D perhaps assigned TRBD1 or TRBD2 (5 bases each). V was clipped by 7 bases and J by 6 bases, with 17 bases between them. Germline V gives CDR1 SGHNT, CDR2 YENEEA. The CDR3 runs 14 residues. The CDR3 spells CASTNEGPWDTQYF. The CDR3 coding sequence is TGTGCCAGCACCAACGAGGGGCCGTGGGATACGCAGTATTTT.

The chain recombines TRBV10-3 with TRBJ1-6; 7 bases fit TRBD1. V lost 5 bases and J lost 9; bases outside the gene matches: 10. The CDR3 length is 15 residues. Per germline, CDR1 ENHRY and CDR2 SYGVKD. CDR3 DNA: TGTGCCATCAGTTCCGGACAGGAGAGTGGTTCACCCCTCCACTTT. Its protein product is CAISSGQESGSPLHF.

The chain has TRBV4-1 and TRBJ1-6; D is possibly TRBD1 (5 bases). The V and J ends lost 1 base and 8 bases respectively, with 12 bases between them. CDR3 length: 15 amino acids. Germline lookup yields CDR1 MGHRA and CDR2 YSYEKL. The CDR3 DNA reads as TGCGCCAGCAGCCAAGTATGGGGGGAAGATTCACCCCTCCACTTT. It encodes CASSQVWGEDSPLHF.

V and J are TRBV27 and TRBJ1-2; 11 bases map to TRBD1. Germline V gene sequence: CDR1 MNHEY, CDR2 SMNVEV (reference sequence). There are 14 residues in the CDR3. The trim removed 6 bases at V and 4 bases at J, leaving 4 bases unmatched. The CDR3 DNA is TGTGCCAGCAGCCGGACAGGGGGCGGCTATGGCTACACCTTC. It translates to CASSRTGGGYGYTF.

This chain joins TRBV19 and TRBJ1-1; D might be TRBD1 (5 bases). V lost 5 bases to trimming and J lost 4 bases, with 14 bases between them. The V gene's germline CDR1 is LNHDA and CDR2 SQIVND (reference sequence). This CDR3 is built from 14 residues. Here the CDR3 reads CASSLGGGSTEAFF. CDR3 DNA sequence: TGTGCCAGTAGTCTCGGGGGGGGTAGCACTGAAGCTTTCTTT.

This chain joins TRBV30 and TRBJ1-2; D gene ambiguous. CDR3 size: 11 residues. Trimming stripped 7 bases from V and 7 bases from J, with 13 bases between. Germline CDR1 GTSNPN, CDR2 SVGIG (reference sequence). For the CDR3, the DNA is TGTGCCTATCCGTTGGTTCGTGGCTACACCTTC. Its protein product is CAYPLVRGYTF.

The V call is TRBV18, the J call TRBJ1-1; D is unclear. The CDR3 is made up of 14 amino acids. Per the germline V gene, CDR1 is KGHSH and CDR2 is LQKENI. The V gene lost 3 bases and the J gene lost 4 bases, with 12 bases spanning the gap. Here the CDR3 reads CASSPVVGSTEAFF. The CDR3 DNA is TGTGCCAGCTCACCGGTCGTAGGAAGCACTGAAGCTTTCTTT.

CDR3 residues: CASRGWAGNTIYF. DNA for the CDR3: TGTGCCAGCAGGGGATGGGCTGGAAACACCATATATTTT. The chain links TRBV5-6 to TRBJ1-3, with D unresolved. This CDR3 region has 13 residues. The V gene lost 5 bases and the J gene lost 2 bases, with 8 bases spanning the gap. CDR1 SGHDT and CDR2 YYEEEE come from the germline V gene.

J is TRBJ1-2 and V is TRBV21-1. TRBV21-1 is flagged as a pseudogene. CDR3 length equals 15 residues. CDR3 in DNA: TGTGCCAGCAGCCGTGGGGACGCCTGGAACTATGGCTACACCTTC. It yields the protein CASSRGDAWNYGYTF.

V and J are TRBV5-4 and TRBJ2-3, with D possibly being TRBD2 (5 bases). The CDR3 loop spans 15 amino acids. Germline values: CDR1 SGHNT, CDR2 YYREEE (reference sequence). V was clipped by 0 bases and J by 0 bases, with 8 bases between them. Here the CDR3 DNA reads TGTGCCAGCAGCTTGGGGCGGGTAAGCACAGATACGCAGTATTTT. Protein: CASSLGRVSTDTQYF. Together with reference TRBV5-4 and TRBJ2-3, the CDR3 gives the full variable domain: ETGVTQSPTHLIKTRGQQVTLRCSSQSGHNTVSWYQQALGQGPQFIFQYYREEENGRGNFPPRFSGLQFPNYSSELNVNALELDDSALYLCASSLGRVSTDTQYFGPGTRLTVL.

V and J are TRBV5-6 and TRBJ1-5, with D uncertain. This CDR3 has 11 residues. V was trimmed by 5 bases and J by 7 bases, leaving 7 bases between them. Looked up from germline, CDR1 is SGHDT and CDR2 is YYEEEE. In nucleotides, the CDR3 is TGTGCCAGCAGGATGAGCCAGCCCCAGCATTTT. This sequence encodes CASRMSQPQHF.

V usage is TRBV9 and J usage is TRBJ2-7; 9 nucleotides align to TRBD1. This CDR3 contains 15 residues. CDR1 is SGDLS and CDR2 is YYNGEE in the germline V gene. The J segment lost 4 bases and the V segment lost 4 bases, leaving 9 bases of the junction unmatched. CDR3 residues: CASSKGTGFKYEQYF. DNA for the CDR3: TGTGCCAGCAGCAAAGGGACAGGGTTTAAGTACGAGCAGTACTTC.

This clone was seen a few times. This sequence joins TRBV25-1 and TRBJ1-5; D ambiguous. CDR1 and CDR2 (germline): MGHDK, SYGVNS. This CDR3 is built from 14 residues. V shed 3 bases and J shed 6 bases, with 12 bases lying between them. This CDR3 reads CASSEPGYGQPQHF. CDR3 DNA sequence: TGTGCCAGCAGTGAGCCAGGCTATGGTCAGCCCCAGCATTTT.

The chain employs TRBV5-6 and TRBJ2-2, with a weak D call TRBD2 (7 bases). V gave up 4 bases and J gave up 7 bases, with 11 bases separating them. In germline, CDR1 is SGHDT, CDR2 YYEEEE. This CDR3 comprises 13 residues. The CDR3 sequence is CASSTGTNGELFF. CDR3 bases: TGTGCCAGCAGCACAGGGACTAACGGGGAGCTGTTTTTT.

This clone occurred once. J is TRBJ1-5 and V is TRBV5-4, with D hard to call. The CDR3 totals 14 residues. V lost 0 bases to trimming and J lost 2 bases, with 6 bases between them. The germline V gene encodes CDR1 SGHNT and CDR2 YYREEE (reference sequence). This CDR3 reads CASSLAGGNQPQHF. DNA of the CDR3: TGTGCCAGCAGCTTGGCCGGGGGCAATCAGCCCCAGCATTTT.

Written as DNA, the CDR3 is TGTGCCAGCAGCTCGAGGGAGCTGTGGTCCAAAAACATTCAGTACTTC. It translates to CASSSRELWSKNIQYF. This chain links TRBV7-9 with TRBJ2-4, with D maybe TRBD2 (5 bases). V was shortened by 4 bases and J by 2 bases, with 15 bases between the two germline ends. This CDR3 spans 16 amino acids. CDR1 is SEHNR and CDR2 is FQNEAQ in the germline V gene (reference sequence).

This clone was counted between two and nine times. The chain couples TRBV5-6 to TRBJ2-3; D remains unclear. The V end was cut by 3 bases, the J end by 0 bases, with 11 bases between. CDR3 length equals 15 residues. Germline CDR1 is SGHDT and CDR2 is YYEEEE. DNA for the CDR3: TGTGCCAGCAGCTCCCTGCCGGTAAGCACAGATACGCAGTATTTT. It is translated as CASSSLPVSTDTQYF.

Comments on this clone: One end of the junction varies from germline; a read error may be responsible. The chain employs TRBV9 and TRBJ1-2; no clear D gene. The germline CDR1 and CDR2 sequences are SGDLS and YYNGEE. This CDR3 contains 10 residues. CDR3 nucleotide sequence: TGTGCCAGCAGCGTAGAAAGGGCCTCCTTC. Translation gives CASSVERASF.

CDR3 amino acids: CSVEARDRPRGEQYF. The CDR3 nucleotides read TGCAGCGTTGAAGCCAGAGACAGGCCCAGGGGTGAGCAGTACTTC. The V and J genes are TRBV29-1 and TRBJ2-7; D is possibly TRBD1 (6 bases). Germline loops: CDR1 SQVTM, CDR2 ANQGSEA. V was pared by 1 base and J by 7 bases, with 20 bases between. This CDR3 spans 15 amino acids.

V is TRBV28 and J is TRBJ1-5; unclear D gene. The CDR3 spans 15 residues. The germline V gene encodes CDR1 MDHEN and CDR2 SYDVKM. Trimming stripped 2 bases from V and 1 base from J, with 9 bases between. The CDR3, as DNA: TGTGCCAGCAGTTTACCGGGCTCCAGCAATCAGCCCCAGCATTTT. This translates into CASSLPGSSNQPQHF.

The J gene is TRBJ2-7, the V gene TRBV4-2; 8 bases map to TRBD1. The CDR3 runs to 16 residues. J was trimmed by 5 bases and V by 1 base; bases with no gene match: 10. From germline, CDR1 is LGHNA and CDR2 YNFKEQ. CDR3 amino acids: CASSQATGRGPNEQYF. CDR3 DNA: TGTGCCAGCAGCCAAGCTACGGGCAGGGGGCCGAACGAGCAGTACTTC.

This clone came up once. The chain links TRBV7-2 to TRBJ1-2; TRBD1 might be the D (6 bases). CDR1 and CDR2 (germline): SGHTA, FQGNSA. This CDR3 has 14 amino acids. Trimming pared 1 base from V and 4 bases from J, leaving 10 bases between. The CDR3 nucleotides read TGTGCCAGCAGCTTAGGTTGGGACACCTATGGCTACACCTTC. Protein sequence: CASSLGWDTYGYTF.